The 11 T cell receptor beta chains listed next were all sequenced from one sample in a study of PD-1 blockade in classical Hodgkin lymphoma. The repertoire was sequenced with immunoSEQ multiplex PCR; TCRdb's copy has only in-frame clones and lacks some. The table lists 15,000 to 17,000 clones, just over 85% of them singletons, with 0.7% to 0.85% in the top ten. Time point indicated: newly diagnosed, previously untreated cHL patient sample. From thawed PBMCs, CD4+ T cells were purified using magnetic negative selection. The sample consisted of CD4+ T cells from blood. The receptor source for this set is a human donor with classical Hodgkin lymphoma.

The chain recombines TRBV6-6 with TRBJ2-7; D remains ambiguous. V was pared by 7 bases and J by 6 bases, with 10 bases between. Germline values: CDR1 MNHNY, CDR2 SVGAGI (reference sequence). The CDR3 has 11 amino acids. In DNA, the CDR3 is TGTGCCAGCAACCAGATGCGCGAGCAGTACTTC. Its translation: CASNQMREQYF.

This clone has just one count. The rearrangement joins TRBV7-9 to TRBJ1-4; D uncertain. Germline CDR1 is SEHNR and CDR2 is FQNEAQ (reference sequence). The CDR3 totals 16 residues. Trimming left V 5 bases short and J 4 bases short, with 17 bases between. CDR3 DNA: TGTGCCAGCAGCCTTCTTAATGCCAGAGTTAATGAAAAACTGTTTTTT. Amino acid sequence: CASSLLNARVNEKLFF. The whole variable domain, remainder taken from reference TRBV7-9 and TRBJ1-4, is DTGVSQNPRHKITKRGQNVTFRCDPISEHNRLYWYRQTLGQGPEFLTYFQNEAQLEKSRLLSDRFSAERPKGSFSTLEIQRTEQGDSAMYLCASSLLNARVNEKLFFGSGTQLSVL.

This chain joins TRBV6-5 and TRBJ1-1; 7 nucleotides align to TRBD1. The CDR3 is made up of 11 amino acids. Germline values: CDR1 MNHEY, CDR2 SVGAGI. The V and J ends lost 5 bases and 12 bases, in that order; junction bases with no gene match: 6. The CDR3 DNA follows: TGTGCCAGCAGTGCTGACAGGGAAACTTTCTTT. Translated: CASSADRETFF.

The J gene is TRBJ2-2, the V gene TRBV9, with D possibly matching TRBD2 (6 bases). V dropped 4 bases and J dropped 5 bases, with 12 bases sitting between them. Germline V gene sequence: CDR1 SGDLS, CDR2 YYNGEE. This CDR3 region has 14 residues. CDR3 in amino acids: CASSPREQTGELFF. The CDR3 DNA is TGTGCCAGCAGCCCCCGGGAGCAGACCGGGGAGCTGTTTTTT.

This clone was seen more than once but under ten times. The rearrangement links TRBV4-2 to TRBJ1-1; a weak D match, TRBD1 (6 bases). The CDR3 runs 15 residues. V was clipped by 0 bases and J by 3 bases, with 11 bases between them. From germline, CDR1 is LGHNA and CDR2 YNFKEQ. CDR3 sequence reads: CASSQDNRADTEAFF. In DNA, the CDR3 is TGTGCCAGCAGCCAAGACAACAGGGCTGACACTGAAGCTTTCTTT.

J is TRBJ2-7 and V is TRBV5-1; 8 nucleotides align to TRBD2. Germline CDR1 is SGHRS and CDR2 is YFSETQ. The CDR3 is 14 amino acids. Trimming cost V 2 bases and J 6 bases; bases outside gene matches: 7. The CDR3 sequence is CASSLAGEVGEQYF. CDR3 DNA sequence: TGCGCCAGCAGCTTAGCGGGAGAAGTCGGCGAGCAGTACTTC.

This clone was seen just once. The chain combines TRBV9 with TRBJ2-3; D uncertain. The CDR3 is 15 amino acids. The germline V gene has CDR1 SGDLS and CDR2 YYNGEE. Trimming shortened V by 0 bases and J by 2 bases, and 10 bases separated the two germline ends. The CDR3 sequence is CASSVVQGITDTQYF. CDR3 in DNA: TGTGCCAGCAGCGTAGTCCAAGGGATCACAGATACGCAGTATTTT. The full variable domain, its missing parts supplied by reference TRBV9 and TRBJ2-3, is DSGVTQTPKHLITATGQRVTLRCSPRSGDLSVYWYQQSLDQGLQFLIQYYNGEERAKGNILERFSAQQFPDLHSELNLSSLELGDSALYFCASSVVQGITDTQYFGPGTRLTVL.

CDR3 sequence (DNA): TGTGCCAGCAGCTTAGGACTGTCCGGAGAGACCCAGTACTTC. This gives the protein CASSLGLSGETQYF. V and J are TRBV7-2 and TRBJ2-5, with D uncertain. Germline-derived CDR1 and CDR2 are SGHTA and FQGNSA. V gave up 1 base and J gave up 4 bases, with 10 bases separating them. This CDR3 has 14 residues.

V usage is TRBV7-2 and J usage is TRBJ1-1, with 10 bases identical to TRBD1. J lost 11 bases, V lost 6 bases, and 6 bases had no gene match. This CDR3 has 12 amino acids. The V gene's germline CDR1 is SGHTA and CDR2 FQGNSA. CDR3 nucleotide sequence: TGTGCCAGCAGTCCCGACAGGGGGCATGCTTTCTTT. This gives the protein CASSPDRGHAFF.

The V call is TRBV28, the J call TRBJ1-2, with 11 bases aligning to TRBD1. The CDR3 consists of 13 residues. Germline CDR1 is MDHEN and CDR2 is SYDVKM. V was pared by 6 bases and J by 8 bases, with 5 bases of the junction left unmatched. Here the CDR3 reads CASRGTGGRGYTF. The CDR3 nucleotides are TGTGCCAGCAGGGGGACAGGGGGACGGGGCTACACCTTC.

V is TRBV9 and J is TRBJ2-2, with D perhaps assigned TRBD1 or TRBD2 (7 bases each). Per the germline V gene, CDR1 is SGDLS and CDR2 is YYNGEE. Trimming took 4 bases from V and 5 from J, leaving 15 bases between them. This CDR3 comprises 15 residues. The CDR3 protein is CASSKTGEGTGELFF. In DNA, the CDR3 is TGTGCCAGCAGCAAAACAGGGGAGGGAACCGGGGAGCTGTTTTTT.